The T cell receptor (beta chain) described here comes from a study of identical twins. Overall study findings and caveats: Out-of-frame TCR alpha sharing observed in monozygotic twins exceeded model estimates. Twins showed weaker excess sharing in their beta out-of-frame sequences. Conclusions came from cross-sectional statistical analysis, not from following the same donors.

As for this clonotype: Its antigen is not identified.

TCRdb reprocessed the 5' RACE reads with MiXCR, giving one entry per CDR3 protein. The data contain about 890,000 distinct CDR3 sequences, roughly an eighth of them singletons. This CDR3 has 16 residues. Losses at the gene ends were 5 bases for V and 5 bases for J; bases not matched to a gene: 9. Germline values: CDR1 SGHTA, CDR2 FQGNSA. The sample also formed part of further work on yellow fever vaccine responses in identical twins.

The source material was PBMCs. This rearrangement joins TRBV7-2 to TRBJ2-5, with 12 nucleotides matching TRBD2. This receptor was obtained from a woman aged 18-30 years in good health. The CDR3 loop is CASSTWLAGGPETQYF. CDR3 DNA: TGTGCCAGCAGCACATGGCTAGCGGGAGGGCCCGAGACCCAGTACTTC.